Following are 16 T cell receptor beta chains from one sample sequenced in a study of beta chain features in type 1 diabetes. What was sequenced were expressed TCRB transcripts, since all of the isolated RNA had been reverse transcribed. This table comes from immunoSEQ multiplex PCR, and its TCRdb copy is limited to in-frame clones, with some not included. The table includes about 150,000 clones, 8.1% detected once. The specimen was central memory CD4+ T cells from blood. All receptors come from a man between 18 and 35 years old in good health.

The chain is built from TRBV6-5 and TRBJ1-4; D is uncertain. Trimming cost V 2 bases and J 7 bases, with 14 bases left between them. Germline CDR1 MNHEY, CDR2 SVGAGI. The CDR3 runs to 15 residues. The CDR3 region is CASSYPGRAGEKLFF. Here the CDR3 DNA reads TGTGCCAGCAGTTACCCCGGGAGGGCGGGTGAAAAACTGTTTTTT.

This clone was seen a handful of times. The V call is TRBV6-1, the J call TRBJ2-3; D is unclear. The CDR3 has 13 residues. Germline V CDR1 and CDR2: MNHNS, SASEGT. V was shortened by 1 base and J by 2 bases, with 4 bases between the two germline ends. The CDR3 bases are TGTGCCAGCAGTGAAGGCTACACAGATACGCAGTATTTT. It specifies CASSEGYTDTQYF.

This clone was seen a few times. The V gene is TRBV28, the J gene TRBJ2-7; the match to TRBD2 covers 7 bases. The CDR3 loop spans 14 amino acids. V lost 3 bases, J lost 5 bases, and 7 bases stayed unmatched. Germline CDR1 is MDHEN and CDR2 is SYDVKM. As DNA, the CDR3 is TGTGCCAGCAGTTTGGGGGGGAGCGGACACGAGCAGTACTTC. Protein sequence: CASSLGGSGHEQYF. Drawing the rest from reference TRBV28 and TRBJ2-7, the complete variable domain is DVKVTQSSRYLVKRTGEKVFLECVQDMDHENMFWYRQDPGLGLRLIYFSYDVKMKEKGDIPEGYSVSREKKERFSLILESASTNQTSMYLCASSLGGSGHEQYFGPGTRLTVT.

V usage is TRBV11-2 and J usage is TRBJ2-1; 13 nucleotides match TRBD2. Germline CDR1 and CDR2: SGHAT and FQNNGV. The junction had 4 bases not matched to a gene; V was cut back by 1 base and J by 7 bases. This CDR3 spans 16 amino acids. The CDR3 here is CASSLGTSGGGNEQFF. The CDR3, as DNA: TGTGCCAGCAGCTTAGGGACTAGCGGGGGTGGGAATGAGCAGTTCTTC.

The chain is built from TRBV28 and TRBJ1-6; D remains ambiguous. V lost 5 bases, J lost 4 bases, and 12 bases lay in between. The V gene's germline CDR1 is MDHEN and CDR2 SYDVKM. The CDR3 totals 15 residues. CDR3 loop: CASSTAGLYNSPLHF. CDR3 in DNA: TGTGCCAGCAGTACTGCGGGCCTATATAATTCACCCCTCCACTTT. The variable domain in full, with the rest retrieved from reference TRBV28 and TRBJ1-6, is DVKVTQSSRYLVKRTGEKVFLECVQDMDHENMFWYRQDPGLGLRLIYFSYDVKMKEKGDIPEGYSVSREKKERFSLILESASTNQTSMYLCASSTAGLYNSPLHFGNGTRLTVT.

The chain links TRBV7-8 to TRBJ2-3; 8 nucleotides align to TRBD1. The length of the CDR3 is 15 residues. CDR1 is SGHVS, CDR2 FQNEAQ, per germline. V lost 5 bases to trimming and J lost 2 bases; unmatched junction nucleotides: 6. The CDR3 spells CASSEDRAITDTQYF. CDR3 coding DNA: TGTGCCAGCAGCGAGGACAGGGCTATCACAGATACGCAGTATTTT.

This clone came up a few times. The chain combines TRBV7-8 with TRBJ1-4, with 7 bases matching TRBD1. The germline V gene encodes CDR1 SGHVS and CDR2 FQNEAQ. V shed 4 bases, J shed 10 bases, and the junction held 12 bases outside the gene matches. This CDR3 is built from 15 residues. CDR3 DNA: TGTGCCAGCAGCTACGACAGGGTCGGCCCCGGAAAACTGTTTTTT. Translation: CASSYDRVGPGKLFF.

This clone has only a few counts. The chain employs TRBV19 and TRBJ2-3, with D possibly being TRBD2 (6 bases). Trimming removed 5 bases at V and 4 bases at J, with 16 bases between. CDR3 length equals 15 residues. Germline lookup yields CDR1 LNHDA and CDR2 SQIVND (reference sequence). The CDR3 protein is CASSLGGTGADTQYF. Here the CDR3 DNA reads TGTGCCAGTAGTCTAGGCGGGACGGGTGCAGATACGCAGTATTTT.

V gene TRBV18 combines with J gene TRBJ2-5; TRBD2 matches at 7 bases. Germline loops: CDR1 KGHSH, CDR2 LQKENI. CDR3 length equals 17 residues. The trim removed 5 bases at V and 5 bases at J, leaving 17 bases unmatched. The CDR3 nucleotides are TGTGCCAGCTCAGTCGGACTAGTTTTGGGGTCCTCGGAGACCCAGTACTTC. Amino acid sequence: CASSVGLVLGSSETQYF.

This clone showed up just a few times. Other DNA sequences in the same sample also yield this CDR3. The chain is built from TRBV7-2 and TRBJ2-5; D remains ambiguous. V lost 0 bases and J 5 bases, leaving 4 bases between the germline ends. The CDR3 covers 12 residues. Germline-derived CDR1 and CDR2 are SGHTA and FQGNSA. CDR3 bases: TGTGCCAGCAGCTTAGCGCGGGAGACCCAGTACTTC. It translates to CASSLARETQYF.

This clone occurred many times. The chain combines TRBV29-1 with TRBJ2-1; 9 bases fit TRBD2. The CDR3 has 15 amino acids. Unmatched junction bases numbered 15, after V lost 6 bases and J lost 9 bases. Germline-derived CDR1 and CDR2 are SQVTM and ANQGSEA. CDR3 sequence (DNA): TGCAGCGTCCCCTCAGTAGCGGGAGTATCCGGTGAGCAGTTCTTC. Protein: CSVPSVAGVSGEQFF.

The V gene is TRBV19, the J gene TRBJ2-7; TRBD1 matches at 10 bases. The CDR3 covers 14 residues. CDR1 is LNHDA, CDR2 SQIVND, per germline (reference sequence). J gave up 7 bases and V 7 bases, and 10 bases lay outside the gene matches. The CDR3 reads CASTVDRGIGEQYF. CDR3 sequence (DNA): TGTGCCAGTACCGTGGACAGGGGGATCGGGGAGCAGTACTTC.

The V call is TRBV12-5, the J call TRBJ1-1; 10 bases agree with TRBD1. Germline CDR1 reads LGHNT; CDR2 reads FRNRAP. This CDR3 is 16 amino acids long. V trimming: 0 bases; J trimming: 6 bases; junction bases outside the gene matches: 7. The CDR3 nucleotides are TGTGCTAGTGGTTTGGTACTGGGACAGGGGTTCCCTGAAGCTTTCTTT. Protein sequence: CASGLVLGQGFPEAFF.

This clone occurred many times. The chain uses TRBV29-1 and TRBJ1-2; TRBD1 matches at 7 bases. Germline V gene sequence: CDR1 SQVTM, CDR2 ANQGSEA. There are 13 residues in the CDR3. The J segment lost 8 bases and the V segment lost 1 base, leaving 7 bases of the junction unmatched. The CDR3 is CSVEGAGGKGYTF. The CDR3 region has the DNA TGCAGCGTTGAAGGTGCAGGGGGGAAGGGCTACACCTTC. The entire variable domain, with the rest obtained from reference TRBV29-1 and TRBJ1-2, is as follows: SAVISQKPSRDICQRGTSLTIQCQVDSQVTMMFWYRQQPGQSLTLIATANQGSEATYESGFVIDKFPISRPNLTFSTLTVSNMSPEDSSIYLCSVEGAGGKGYTFGSGTRLTVV.

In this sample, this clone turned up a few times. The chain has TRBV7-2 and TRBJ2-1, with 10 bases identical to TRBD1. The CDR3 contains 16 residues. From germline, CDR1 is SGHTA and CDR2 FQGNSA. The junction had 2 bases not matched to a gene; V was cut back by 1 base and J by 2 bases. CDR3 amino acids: CASSLGGTGAYNEQFF. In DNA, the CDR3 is TGTGCCAGCAGCTTAGGTGGGACAGGGGCCTACAATGAGCAGTTCTTC.

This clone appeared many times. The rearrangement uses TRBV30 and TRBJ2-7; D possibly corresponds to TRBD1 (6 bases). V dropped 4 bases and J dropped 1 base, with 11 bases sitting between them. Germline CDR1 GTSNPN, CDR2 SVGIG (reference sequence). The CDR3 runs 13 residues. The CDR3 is CAWTTGLSYEQYF. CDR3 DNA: TGTGCCTGGACTACAGGGTTATCCTACGAGCAGTACTTC.